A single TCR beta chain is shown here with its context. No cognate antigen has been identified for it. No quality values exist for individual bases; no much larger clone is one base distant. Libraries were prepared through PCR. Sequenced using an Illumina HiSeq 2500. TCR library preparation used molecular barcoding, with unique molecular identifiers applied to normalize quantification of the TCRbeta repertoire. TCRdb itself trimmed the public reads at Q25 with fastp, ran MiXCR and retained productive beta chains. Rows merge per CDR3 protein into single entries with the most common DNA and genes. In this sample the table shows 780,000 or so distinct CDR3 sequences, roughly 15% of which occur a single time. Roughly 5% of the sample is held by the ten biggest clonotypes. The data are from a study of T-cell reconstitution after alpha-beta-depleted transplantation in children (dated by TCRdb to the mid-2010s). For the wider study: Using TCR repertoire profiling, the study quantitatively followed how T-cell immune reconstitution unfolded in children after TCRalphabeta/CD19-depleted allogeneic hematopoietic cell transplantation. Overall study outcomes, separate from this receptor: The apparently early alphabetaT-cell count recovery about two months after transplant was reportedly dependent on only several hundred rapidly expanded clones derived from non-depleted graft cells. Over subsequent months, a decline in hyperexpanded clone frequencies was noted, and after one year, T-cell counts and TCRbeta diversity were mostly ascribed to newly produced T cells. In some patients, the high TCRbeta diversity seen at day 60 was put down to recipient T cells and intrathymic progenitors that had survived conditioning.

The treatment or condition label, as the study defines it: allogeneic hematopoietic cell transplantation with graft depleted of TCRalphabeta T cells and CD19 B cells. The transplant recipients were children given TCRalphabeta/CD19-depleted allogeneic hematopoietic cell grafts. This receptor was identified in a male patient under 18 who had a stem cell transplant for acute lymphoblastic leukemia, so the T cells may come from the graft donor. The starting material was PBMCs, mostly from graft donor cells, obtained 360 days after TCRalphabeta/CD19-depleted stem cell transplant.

The encoded CDR3 is CSASRGRGYEQYF. The nucleotides are TGCAGTGCTAGCCGCGGGAGAGGATACGAGCAGTACTTC. The V and J genes are TRBV20-1 and TRBJ2-7; 7 bases in the junction line up with TRBD2. There are 13 amino acids in the CDR3, from cysteine to phenylalanine inclusive. Here the CDR3 DNA is all that survives: 39 bases in frame from base 1. CDR1 and CDR2, per the germline V gene (reference sequence), are DFQATT and SNEGSKA. The germline V and J ends show losses of 3 bases and 4 bases respectively, and no gene match explains 6 bases of the junction.